Listed here is a single T cell receptor (beta chain). No antigen is known for it. This entry comes from a study of siplizumab effects on memory and regulatory T cells. Regarding the study as a whole: Alloreactive sequences tracing back to unstimulated CD4+ memory cells were significantly reduced by siplizumab.

Trimming removed 5 bases from V and 6 bases from J, with 11 bases in between. There are 12 residues in the CDR3. Per germline, CDR1 SNHLY and CDR2 FYNNEI. Roughly 94,000 TCR templates were assayed per sample. The table came from immunoSEQ multiplex PCR; TCRdb's copy has only in-frame clones and leaves some out. The sample records about 70,000 clones, 80% to 90% being singletons. This chain uses TRBV2 with TRBJ2-7, with D maybe TRBD1 (5 bases). Specimen: Tregs sorted from blood. The receptor comes from a human donor in good health. The CDR3 reads CASSIRVIEQYF. The DNA of the CDR3 is TGTGCCAGCAGTATCAGGGTTATCGAGCAGTACTTC.